The TCR beta chain described here comes from a study of blood T cell repertoires in COVID-19. Produced via immunoSEQ multiplex PCR; TCRdb's table is partial and in-frame only. The table lists approximately 110,000 clones, less than 85% of them singletons. This CDR3 has 11 amino acids. Germline values: CDR1 ENHRY, CDR2 SYGVKD. V gave up 5 bases and J gave up 5 bases, with 3 bases separating them. This clone was seen only a few times. This TCR came from a human donor in a cohort sampled during active COVID-19. The V gene is TRBV10-3, the J gene TRBJ2-2; D remains unclear. Sequenced input: peripheral blood. This chain's CDR3 is CAISPTGELFF. CDR3 coding DNA: TGTGCCATCAGTCCAACCGGGGAGCTGTTTTTT.